These 9 T cell receptor beta chains originate from one sample sequenced in a study of Ad26.COV2.S vaccination and SARS-CoV-2 variants. Generated by immunoSEQ multiplex PCR, the TCRdb table keeps only in-frame clones and is missing some. Among over 400,000 clones listed, 92% were seen once. The treatment: roughly 20 received Ad26.COV2.S at low or high dose, single or two shots; several received placebo; per-sample allocation not given. Material that was analyzed had been drawn on day 63 after the first vaccine or placebo injection. The material sequenced was peripheral blood, taken in a trial of Ad26.COV2.S vaccine versus placebo. These receptors all come from a person between 18 and 59 years old who received the Ad26.COV2.S COVID-19 vaccine or a placebo.

The genes are TRBV18 and TRBJ2-3; TRBD2 matches 7 bases. J lost 0 bases, V lost 6 bases, and 9 bases had no gene match. The CDR3 length is 16 residues. The germline V gene has CDR1 KGHSH and CDR2 LQKENI. DNA for the CDR3: TGTGCCAGCTCTCTGATGGGCGGGGGAAGCACAGATACGCAGTATTTT. Translated: CASSLMGGGSTDTQYF.

The J gene is TRBJ1-2, the V gene TRBV18, with TRBD1 matching 9 bases. Looked up from germline, CDR1 is KGHSH and CDR2 is LQKENI. J lost 5 bases, V lost 1 base, and 8 bases had no gene match. This CDR3 region has 16 residues. The CDR3 region is CASSPLRIDRGYGYTF. The DNA of the CDR3 is TGTGCCAGCTCACCACTCCGCATCGACAGGGGGTATGGCTACACCTTC.

V is TRBV4-3 and J is TRBJ2-7; TRBD1 matches at 8 bases. This CDR3 has 18 amino acids. Germline V gene lookup returns CDR1 LGHNA and CDR2 YSLEER. Trimming at V came to 4 bases and at J to 2 bases, leaving 16 bases not matched to a gene. In DNA form, the CDR3 reads TGCGCCAGCAGCCTCGCGTGGGAGGACAGGGTGATAACCTACGAGCAGTACTTC. Translation gives CASSLAWEDRVITYEQYF.

V usage is TRBV6-2 or TRBV6-3 and J usage is TRBJ2-1, with TRBD1 identical over 7 bases. Trimming removed 2 bases from V and 6 bases from J; junction bases left unmatched: 7. Looked up from germline, CDR1 is MNHEY and CDR2 is SVGEGT. This CDR3 is 15 amino acids long. CDR3 sequence (DNA): TGTGCCAGCAGTTACAGGACAGGATCTTCCAATGAGCAGTTCTTC. Its protein is CASSYRTGSSNEQFF.

The table lists this clone with a count of one. The chain has TRBV3-1 (or the pseudogene TRBV3-2) and TRBJ2-7; D is unresolved. Germline-derived CDR1 and CDR2 are LGHDT and YNNKEL (reference sequence). Trimming cost V 6 bases and J 0 bases, with 9 bases left between them. CDR3 length: 13 residues. The CDR3 region has the DNA TGTGCCAGCAGACTTGGGCCCTCCTACGAGCAGTACTTC. Its protein is CASRLGPSYEQYF.

The J gene is TRBJ1-1, the V gene TRBV27; 10 bases fit TRBD1. Germline trimming cut 6 bases from V and 8 bases from J; bases unmatched to any gene: 6. The CDR3 loop spans 13 amino acids. The V gene's germline CDR1 is MNHEY and CDR2 SMNVEV (reference sequence). The CDR3 DNA sequence: TGTGCCAGCAGAAGACAGGGGGCCGAGGAAGCTTTCTTT. It is translated as CASRRQGAEEAFF.

The chain employs TRBV4-3 and TRBJ1-6; D possibly corresponds to TRBD1 (5 bases). The V and J ends lost 0 bases and 6 bases respectively, with 27 bases between them. In germline, CDR1 is LGHNA, CDR2 YSLEER. The CDR3 loop spans 21 amino acids. The CDR3 here is CASSQELFGVVRGESNSPLHF. The CDR3 nucleotides read TGCGCCAGCAGCCAAGAATTATTTGGGGTTGTACGGGGGGAATCTAATTCACCCCTCCACTTT.

The chain uses TRBV6-2 or TRBV6-3 and TRBJ1-5; tentative D call: TRBD1 (5 bases). Germline lookup yields CDR1 MNHEY and CDR2 SVGEGT. V lost 6 bases to trimming and J lost 7 bases, with 16 bases between them. The CDR3 is made up of 14 amino acids. CDR3 sequence: CASSRGGAEQPQHF. CDR3 in DNA: TGTGCCAGCAGCCGCGGTGGGGCTGAACAGCCCCAGCATTTT.

In DNA form, the CDR3 reads TGTGCCAGCAGCGCCAGGGGGACTCTATACAATGAGCAGTTCTTC. This codes for CASSARGTLYNEQFF. The genes are TRBV9 and TRBJ2-1, with a weak D call TRBD1 (7 bases). V lost 3 bases to trimming and J lost 4 bases, with 14 bases between them. The CDR3 spans 15 residues. The germline V gene encodes CDR1 SGDLS and CDR2 YYNGEE.